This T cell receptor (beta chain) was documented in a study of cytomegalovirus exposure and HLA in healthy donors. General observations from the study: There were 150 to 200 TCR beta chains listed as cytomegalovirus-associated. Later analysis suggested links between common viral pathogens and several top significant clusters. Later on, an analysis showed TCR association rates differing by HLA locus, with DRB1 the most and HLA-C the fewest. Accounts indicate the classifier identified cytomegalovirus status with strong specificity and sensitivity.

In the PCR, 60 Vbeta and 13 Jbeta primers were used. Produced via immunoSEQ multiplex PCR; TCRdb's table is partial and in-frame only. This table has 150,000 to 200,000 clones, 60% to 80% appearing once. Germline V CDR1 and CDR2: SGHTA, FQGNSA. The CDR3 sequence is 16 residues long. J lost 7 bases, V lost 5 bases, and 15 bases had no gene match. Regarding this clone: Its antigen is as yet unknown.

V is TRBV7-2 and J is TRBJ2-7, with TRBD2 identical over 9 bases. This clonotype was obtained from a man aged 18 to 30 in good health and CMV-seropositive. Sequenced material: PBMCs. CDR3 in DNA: TGTGCCAGCAGCCCCCAGGGCGCGGGGGGGCGGGCGGAGCAGTACTTC. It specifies CASSPQGAGGRAEQYF.